This TCR beta chain was captured by sequencing in a study of OX40 agonist ivuxolimab in advanced cancers. The wider study: Age averaged 60 years (range roughly 23 to 79), and 80% to 90% were male.

Some clones are missing from TCRdb's copy, which holds only in-frame ones; the method was immunoSEQ multiplex PCR. The repertoire holds roughly 49,000 clones, with about 88% as singletons. For this clone: Its target is not known.

There are 13 residues in the CDR3. Trimming took 2 bases from V and 5 from J, leaving 9 bases between them. CDR1 and CDR2 (germline): MNHEY, SVGAGI. General study points: At 0.1 to 3.0 mg/kg, clonal expansion of CD4+ and CD8+ blood T cells had occurred by week 6. Some nonresponders also had low normalized T-cell clonal expansion. More expanded clones were seen, on average, in CD8+ T cells than in CD4+.

This chain uses TRBV6-5 with TRBJ2-5; no firm D call. Sequences were derived from CD4+ or CD8+ T cells sorted from blood, sampled in a trial of the OX40 agonist ivuxolimab. The source is an adult with an advanced solid tumor such as melanoma, head and neck, liver or kidney cancer. CDR3 nucleotides: TGTGCCAGCAGTTACAGCCCTGGGGAGACCCAGTACTTC. Translating it yields CASSYSPGETQYF.